This T cell receptor (beta chain) was obtained from a study of patients and donors after allogeneic stem cell transplantation. Germline CDR1 reads KGHDR; CDR2 reads SFDVKD. Trimming removed 0 bases at V and 7 bases at J, with 3 bases between. The CDR3 is made up of 12 amino acids. TCRdb ran MiXCR on the RT-PCR reads and lists one entry per CDR3 protein. In the table there are approximately 140,000 distinct CDR3 sequences, 30% to 45% of which are singletons. This clonotype was picked up a small number of times. The V and J genes are TRBV24-1 and TRBJ1-5; D not resolved. The TCR was taken from a human donor who was either an allogeneic HSCT recipient or a stem cell or donor lymphocyte infusion donor (not recorded which). It is not recorded whose cells these are; they may come from a transplant donor. Source material: blood, either unsorted or a sorted T cell fraction (not recorded which). CDR3 bases: TGTGCCACCAGTGATTTGCCCCAGCCCCAGCATTTT. This codes for CATSDLPQPQHF.